These T cell receptor beta chains were read from a single sample in a study of T cell changes during pregnancy in multiple sclerosis. Here immunoSEQ multiplex PCR was the method, and the copy in TCRdb shows in-frame clones only, minus some. The sample has some 100,000 clones, around 92% seen once. Here the sequenced sample was peripheral blood, taken before pregnancy. The receptors shown here come from a female donor with multiple sclerosis, enrolled in a pregnancy study. Each CDR3 is given with its conserved first and last residue. Some rows have no size entry. The others give once, few or many, or a class for an expanded clone.

j_call v_call clone_size cdr3_aa
TRBJ2-5 TRBV30 once CAWTPTGGRETQYF
TRBJ1-4 TRBV29-1 once CSVGTANEKLFF
TRBJ1-1 TRBV5-4 . CASSSTGLLVENTEAFF
TRBJ2-1 TRBV28 . CASSQPPGGEQFF
TRBJ1-4 TRBV5-1 . CASSFGGRGDEKLFF
TRBJ2-2 TRBV4-1 . CASSHPPGTGGTFYTGELFF
TRBJ2-5 TRBV7-2 . CASSPTIQETQYF
TRBJ1-2 TRBV7-9 . CASSPIPGPGAGYTF
TRBJ1-1 TRBV27 once CASSSGTSGTEAFF
TRBJ2-7 TRBV27 . CASSFAGGYEQYF
TRBJ2-2 TRBV6-1 . CASRRREGTGELFF
TRBJ1-2 TRBV7-9 . CASSLDSSRGYTF
TRBJ2-7 TRBV4-3 . CASSLRLQYEQYF
TRBJ1-1 TRBV19 . CASSIVWRGPSGNTEAFF
TRBJ2-7 TRBV4-1 . CASSQPRGLAASYEQYF
TRBJ2-1 TRBV30 . CAWSGPYPYNEQFF
TRBJ2-7 TRBV10-3 . CAISEYLYEQYF
TRBJ2-2 TRBV5-1 . CASSLQQGNTGELFF
TRBJ2-1 TRBV4-2 once CASSQTGISGRNYNEQFF
TRBJ2-1 TRBV23-1 once CASSHITGTSGNEQFF
TRBJ2-7 TRBV20-1 . CSADKTYEQYF
TRBJ2-1 TRBV5-1 once CASSGGGKNNEQFF
TRBJ1-5 TRBV6-1 . CASSSTFDQPQHF
TRBJ2-1 TRBV5-1 . CASGDGRAAGNEQFF
TRBJ2-7 TRBV4-3 . CASSALAGSYEQYF
TRBJ2-7 TRBV9 . CASSVGGTAYEQYF
TRBJ2-1 TRBV27 . CASSSGQGVEQFF
TRBJ2-7 TRBV4-2 . CASSQSDRVGHEQYF
TRBJ2-7 TRBV6-5 . CASSYARGRAIEQYF
TRBJ2-1 TRBV4-1 . CASSQGGTSGRIRNEQFF
TRBJ1-2 TRBV5-1 . CASSLGDRLGGYTF
TRBJ2-1 TRBV6-5 . CASSYSGLAGNEQFF
TRBJ1-5 TRBV29-1 once CSVGGGQGHQPQHF
TRBJ1-2 TRBV5-6 . CASRSGIQVNGYTF
TRBJ2-3 TRBV14 . CASSQVTSGGNTQYF
TRBJ2-1 TRBV27 . CATRGANSYNEQFF
TRBJ2-7 TRBV15 . CATAASGEQYF
TRBJ2-7 TRBV11-2 . CASSSGQGAPREQYF
TRBJ2-2 TRBV11-2 . CASSLTTSGSYTGELFF
TRBJ2-1 TRBV6-5 few CASSYTSGSYNEQFF
TRBJ2-2 TRBV11-2 . CASSLGRRTGELFF
TRBJ1-5 TRBV7-3 . CASRRDRARPQHF
TRBJ2-7 TRBV4-3 . CASSPRTGGDYEQYF
TRBJ2-3 TRBV10-1 . CASSESGQRPIDTQYF
TRBJ2-3 TRBV2 . CASRGLRDTQYF
TRBJ2-3 TRBV6-5 . CASSYSGGNTQYF
TRBJ2-1 TRBV5-4 . CASRSRGGNEQFF
TRBJ1-1 TRBV6-4 . CASSYRGEAFF
TRBJ2-1 TRBV5-1 . CASSLEPYNEQFF
TRBJ1-1 TRBV30 . CAWSARGGNTEAFF
TRBJ2-7 TRBV19 . CASSGAGGLGIYEQYF